This T cell receptor beta chain derives from a study of blood T cell repertoires in COVID-19. Study context: From the United States, Italy and Spain came samples of acute and convalescent COVID-19. Sources were T cells, B-cell-depleted T cells, or PBMCs; the material itself was cDNA or gDNA.

This clone was counted a few times. CDR1 and CDR2 (germline): MNHNY, SVGAGI (reference sequence). The ends were cut back, 4 bases at V and 7 bases at J, with 10 bases in the middle. The CDR3 spans 12 residues. Authors' analysis steps: It was from reference gene primer amplification that nucleated cell counts were estimated. Method: immunoSEQ multiplex PCR; TCRdb's copy keeps in-frame clones and lacks some. The V and J calls and clone size were taken over from that table, and D and trimming were inferred from the DNA. The table has over 65,000 clones, about three quarters seen once. The sample comprised peripheral blood. The genes are TRBV6-6 and TRBJ1-1; D is perhaps TRBD1 (6 bases). The clonotype was recovered from a human donor in a cohort sampled during active COVID-19. This chain's CDR3 is CASSSQGFEAFF. In DNA, the CDR3 is TGTGCCAGCAGTTCACAGGGTTTTGAAGCTTTCTTT.